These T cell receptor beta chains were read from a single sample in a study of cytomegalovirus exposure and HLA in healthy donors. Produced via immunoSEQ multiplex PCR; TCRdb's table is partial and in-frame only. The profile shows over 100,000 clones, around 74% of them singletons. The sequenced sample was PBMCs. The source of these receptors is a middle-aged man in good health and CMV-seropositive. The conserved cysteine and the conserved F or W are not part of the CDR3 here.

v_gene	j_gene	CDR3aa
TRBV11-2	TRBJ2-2	ASSLGGSNTGELF
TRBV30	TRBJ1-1	AWSTWGGLNTEAF
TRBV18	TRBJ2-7	ASSRGGAKIYEQY
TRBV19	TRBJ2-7	ASSPTGVEQY
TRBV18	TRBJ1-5	ASSPRGQHNNQPQH
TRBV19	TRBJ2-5	ASSGTGAWETQY
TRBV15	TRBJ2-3	ATSRAGEGADTQY
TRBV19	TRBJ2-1	ASSRGLAATLSYNEQF
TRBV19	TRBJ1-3	ASSTQAAAGENTIY
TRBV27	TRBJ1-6	ASRQNNSPLH
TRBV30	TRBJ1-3	AWGEISGNTIY
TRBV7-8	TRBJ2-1	ASSLARLAGGEQF
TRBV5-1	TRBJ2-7	ASSLSLAGVIEYEQY
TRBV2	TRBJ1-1	AEGEGNTEAF
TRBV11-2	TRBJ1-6	ASSLRRGQSYNSPLH
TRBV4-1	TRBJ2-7	ASSPKTGVNEQY
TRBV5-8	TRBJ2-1	ASSLYPGQGGYNEQF
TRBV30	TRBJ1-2	AWSTPGQAG
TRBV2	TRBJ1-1	ASTDRGTEAF
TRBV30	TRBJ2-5	AGGVRETQY
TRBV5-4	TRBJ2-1	ASMRTGGRGEQF
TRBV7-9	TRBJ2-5	ASSPSGRGGETQY
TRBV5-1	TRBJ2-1	ASSILAGPSYNEQF
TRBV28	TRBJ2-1	ASSYPAGGRQF
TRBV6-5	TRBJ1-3	ASSYLKRGFGNTIY
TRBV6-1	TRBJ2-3	ASSEPGDTDTQY
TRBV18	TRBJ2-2	ASSPRQDTGELF
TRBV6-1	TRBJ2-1	ASSGGLAGSYNEQF
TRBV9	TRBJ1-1	ASSVPGVSEAF
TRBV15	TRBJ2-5	ATSDLGETQY
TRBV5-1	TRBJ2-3	ASSTGLKTDTQY
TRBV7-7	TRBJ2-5	ASSSAGTSYETQY
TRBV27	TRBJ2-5	ASSLSGLAGGPRETQY
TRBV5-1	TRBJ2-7	ASSLTGTGDEQY
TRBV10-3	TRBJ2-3	AISDSSGGEQDTQY
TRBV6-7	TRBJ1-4	ASHHERGPTNEKLF
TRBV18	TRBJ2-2	ASSETGHTGELF
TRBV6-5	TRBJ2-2	ASSAGTPNTGELF
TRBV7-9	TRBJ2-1	ASSPPGPAGDEQF
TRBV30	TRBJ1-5	AWSVRGANSNQPQH
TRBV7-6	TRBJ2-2	ASSGTPTGELF
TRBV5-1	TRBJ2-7	ASSFGGRMGEQY
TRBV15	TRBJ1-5	ATSRGTGYSNQPQH
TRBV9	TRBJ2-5	ASSSGTGSQETQY
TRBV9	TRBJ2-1	ASSVVSGQGDNEQF
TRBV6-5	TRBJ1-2	ASSPRQGLYT
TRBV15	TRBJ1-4	ATSRDSQGGKLF
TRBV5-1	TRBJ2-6	ASSGQGQGGANVLT
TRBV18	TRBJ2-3	ASSRLAGGEDTQY
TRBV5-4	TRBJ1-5	ASSLDRDPNQPQH
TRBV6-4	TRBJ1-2	ASSDTGVEGYT
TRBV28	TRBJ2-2	ASRARVETGELF
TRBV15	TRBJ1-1	ATSRPVSGTVNTEAF
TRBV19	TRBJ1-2	ASSILGGDYGYT
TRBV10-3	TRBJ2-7	AISESLGLAGRREQY
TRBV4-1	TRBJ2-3	ASSNSGGAGADTQY
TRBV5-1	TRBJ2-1	ASSLQGIYNEQF
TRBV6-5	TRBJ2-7	ASMEPSGRREQY
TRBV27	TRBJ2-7	ASSLGQDSEQY